This TCR beta chain is drawn from a study of T cell clonotyping in hematopoietic cell transplantation. Germline lookup yields CDR1 WNHNN and CDR2 SYGVQD (reference sequence). The length of the CDR3 is 15 residues. V gave up 1 base and J gave up 4 bases, with 14 bases separating them. Assay used: immunoSEQ multiplex PCR; TCRdb lists only in-frame clones, some missing. The repertoire holds about 13,000 clones, over 85% seen once, with less than 9% in the top ten. Study-wide points: Recipient TCR diversity dropped after transplant; expanded clonotypes rose from day 30 to 180.

Worth noting for this clone: Its antigen is as yet unknown.

Samples: about 28 days before transplant, then days 30, 100 and 180 after. The V gene is TRBV10-1, the J gene TRBJ2-7; D tentatively reads TRBD1 or TRBD2 (5 bases each). The sequence derives from a female patient aged 45-65 years who had an allogeneic stem cell transplant from an unrelated donor, so the T cells may come from the graft donor. Some clones in this sample may be carry-over from other donors' samples. The specimen was PBMCs, collected 100 days after allogeneic stem cell transplant. The chain's CDR3 is CASSELGTKVYEQYF. The CDR3 DNA follows: TGCGCCAGCAGTGAGTTGGGGACCAAAGTTTACGAGCAGTACTTC.